This section outlines one T cell receptor beta chain sequence together with its context. A single base separates this from a much larger clone, so it may be a read error. These data originate in a study of shared clonotypes between healthy human individuals. The length of the CDR3 is 13 residues. Germline V CDR1 and CDR2: LNHDA, SQIVND (reference sequence). J gave up 4 bases and V 5 bases, and 2 bases lay outside the gene matches. Free of recent acute infections or vaccinations, the donors were healthy HIV-negative adults. The assay was immunoSEQ multiplex PCR, and TCRdb's table has in-frame clones only and misses some. The sample has roughly 500,000 clones, 60% to 85% seen once.

Material for sequencing was PBMCs. The source of this sequence is a woman aged 40 to 55 in good health. Some clones in this sample may be carry-over from other donors' samples. The chain uses TRBV19 and TRBJ2-5, with 9 positions matching TRBD1. The CDR3 DNA reads TGTGCCAGTAGTTCGGACAGGGGAGAGACCCAGTACTTC. It codes for CASSSDRGETQYF.